This T cell receptor (beta chain) was identified during a study of lymphopenia after photon versus proton radiotherapy. The study's findings and limits: Proton therapy kept repertoires fairly stable, unlike photons, which gained effector/memory cells. Authors raise, but do not show, better survival with proton therapy. After the lymphocyte nadir, photon-treated repertoires showed oligoclonal expansion, especially of CD8+ Temra cells.

The CDR3 has 13 amino acids. Trimming cost V 11 bases and J 7 bases, with 20 bases left between them. CDR1 and CDR2 (germline): MDHEN, SYDVKM. Profiled with immunoSEQ multiplex PCR; TCRdb holds only in-frame clones, not every one. The table has about 58,000 clones, 70% to 85% seen once. Concerning this clone: Its antigen is as yet unknown.

This receptor was obtained from a man aged 60 to 75 with pancreatic cancer. The genes are TRBV28 and TRBJ1-2, with a possible D match to TRBD1 (5 bases). Sequenced here: peripheral blood, sampled from a patient treated with proton-based radiotherapy. CDR3 coding DNA: TGTGCCGTCAGACAGTCCACCGGGTTTGGCTACACCTTC. Translated, it gives CAVRQSTGFGYTF.